The 30 T cell receptor beta chains presented below share a single source sample, sequenced in a study of CD8 T cells in Susac syndrome (dated by TCRdb to about 2019). Receptors were amplified or captured by the immunoSEQ multiplex PCR assay. RNA was extracted with the RNeasy kit and about 0.5 to 1 ug was reverse transcribed using random hexamers. TCRdb trimmed the raw reads at Q25, called clones with MiXCR and kept productive beta chains. Each record represents a unique CDR3 protein, reported with the most common genes and DNA among its rows. The sample contains some 190,000 distinct CDR3 sequences, approximately 94% of them found a single time. More than 0.09% of the sample comes from the top ten. Sequencing was performed on CD4+ T cells from PBMCs. Every receptor here comes from a human donor with multiple sclerosis.

The V gene is TRBV25-1, the J gene TRBJ1-2, with D maybe TRBD1 (6 bases). The CDR3 extends over 13 amino acids. The germline V and J ends were trimmed by 7 bases and 6 bases, with 15 bases remaining between them. CDR1 is MGHDK, CDR2 SYGVNS, per germline. Here the CDR3 reads CASKGVAGDGYTF. The CDR3, as DNA: TGTGCCAGCAAGGGAGTGGCAGGGGATGGCTACACCTTC.

The V and J genes are TRBV12-3 or TRBV12-4 and TRBJ1-1; D is perhaps TRBD1 (5 bases). CDR3 length: 14 residues. V lost 5 bases and J 2 bases, leaving 12 bases between the germline ends. The CDR3 nucleotides are TGTGCCAGCAGTACCAGGGTCGGAAACACTGAAGCTTTCTTT. Translated, it gives CASSTRVGNTEAFF.

The DNA of the CDR3 is TGTGCCTGGAGTGCCGAACACGGGACAGGGGATAATGAAAAACTGTTTTTT. It specifies CAWSAEHGTGDNEKLFF. The rearrangement uses TRBV30 and TRBJ1-4; 10 nucleotides align to TRBD1. Germline CDR1 reads GTSNPN; CDR2 reads SVGIG (reference sequence). After removal of 1 base from V and 4 bases from J, the junction contained 9 bases not matched to a gene. This CDR3 comprises 17 residues.

This chain connects TRBV28 to TRBJ1-2; D is uncertain. This CDR3 is 14 amino acids long. V lost 3 bases and J lost 0, with 8 bases in between. Germline V CDR1 and CDR2: MDHEN, SYDVKM. The CDR3 DNA is TGTGCCAGCAGTTTTCCGGACTCTAACTATGGCTACACCTTC. Translated: CASSFPDSNYGYTF.

The chain couples TRBV7-9 to TRBJ1-6, with D possibly matching TRBD1 (5 bases). CDR3 size: 16 residues. V was cut by 5 bases and J by 5 bases, with 16 bases left in between. The germline CDR1 and CDR2 sequences are SEHNR and FQNEAQ (reference sequence). The CDR3 sequence is CASSPKGAHNNSPLHF. The CDR3 coding sequence is TGTGCCAGCAGCCCCAAAGGGGCGCACAATAATTCACCCCTCCACTTT.

This chain uses TRBV6-1 with TRBJ1-3, with a possible D match to TRBD1 (5 bases). The CDR3 spans 16 residues. V lost 5 bases, J lost 4 bases, and 18 bases lay in between. Germline-derived CDR1 and CDR2 are MNHNS and SASEGT. The CDR3: CASSIRDLTGGNTIYF. As DNA, the CDR3 is TGTGCCAGCAGTATCCGGGACCTCACGGGGGGAAACACCATATATTTT.

V and J are TRBV6-6 and TRBJ2-1; the match to TRBD1 covers 10 bases. CDR3 size: 16 residues. From germline, CDR1 is MNHNY and CDR2 SVGAGI (reference sequence). Germline trimming cut 2 bases from V and 3 bases from J; bases unmatched to any gene: 4. DNA for the CDR3: TGTGCCAGCAGTTACGGTCGGACAGGGGGCTACAATGAGCAGTTCTTC. Translating it yields CASSYGRTGGYNEQFF.

This chain links TRBV3-1 with TRBJ2-1; D unclear. The CDR3 is made up of 13 amino acids. Germline CDR1 is LGHDT and CDR2 is YNNKEL (reference sequence). Deletions cut 1 base from V and 6 bases from J, with 7 bases between. The CDR3 region is CASSQAQSNEQFF. The CDR3 DNA reads as TGTGCCAGCAGCCAAGCCCAGTCCAATGAGCAGTTCTTC.

V and J are TRBV29-1 and TRBJ2-1, with a tentative D call TRBD1 (6 bases). The CDR3 sequence is 13 residues long. Per germline, CDR1 SQVTM and CDR2 ANQGSEA. V was pared by 7 bases and J by 5 bases, with 15 bases between. CDR3 nucleotides: TGCAGCGGCCAAAGGGGACACAACAATGAGCAGTTCTTC. Translation: CSGQRGHNNEQFF.

The genes are TRBV12-3 or TRBV12-4 and TRBJ1-1; tentatively, D is TRBD1 (5 bases). This CDR3 contains 15 residues. Trimming removed 6 bases from V and 8 bases from J, with 22 bases in between. CDR3 sequence: CASSVPRGPFEEAFF. CDR3 nucleotide sequence: TGTGCCAGCAGCGTCCCACGGGGACCGTTTGAGGAAGCTTTCTTT.

This chain links TRBV7-3 with TRBJ2-3; D gene uncertain. Trimming stripped 1 base from V and 3 bases from J, with 2 bases between. Germline CDR1 and CDR2: SGHTA and FQGTGA. This CDR3 comprises 12 residues. CDR3 region: CASSLMTDTQYF. The DNA of the CDR3 is TGTGCCAGCAGCTTAATGACAGATACGCAGTATTTT.

The rearrangement joins TRBV4-3 to TRBJ1-5; D is ambiguous. This CDR3 is 13 amino acids long. With 0 bases removed from V and 7 bases from J, the gap between germline ends came to 7 bases. Germline V gene data show CDR1 as LGHNA and CDR2 as YSLEER. CDR3 DNA sequence: TGCGCCAGCAGCCAAGAATTCGGACAGCCCCAGCATTTT. This sequence encodes CASSQEFGQPQHF.

This chain joins TRBV30 and TRBJ1-2; D call uncertain. There are 13 residues in the CDR3. Trimming removed 3 bases from V and 4 bases from J, with 12 bases in between. The germline CDR1 and CDR2 sequences are GTSNPN and SVGIG (reference sequence). The CDR3 region has the DNA TGTGCCTGGAGGGCGGACCTGGGCTATGGCTACACCTTC. This codes for CAWRADLGYGYTF.

The CDR3 sequence: CASSMGLTGGYEQYF. The CDR3 region has the DNA TGTGCCAGCAGCATGGGACTAACAGGGGGCTACGAGCAGTACTTC. This chain links TRBV11-2 with TRBJ2-7; weak D call: TRBD1 (8 bases). Trimming cost V 5 bases and J 3 bases, with 17 bases left between them. The CDR3 has 15 amino acids. CDR1 and CDR2 from the germline V gene are SGHAT and FQNNGV.

The V and J genes are TRBV13 and TRBJ1-2; D may be TRBD1 (5 bases). The CDR3 is 15 amino acids. V was cut by 5 bases and J by 2 bases, with 15 bases left in between. Germline assignment: CDR1 PRHDT and CDR2 FYEKMQ (reference sequence). The CDR3 here is CASSPRDGGNYGYTF. The DNA of the CDR3 is TGTGCCAGCAGCCCACGGGACGGAGGAAACTATGGCTACACCTTC.

The rearrangement uses TRBV13 and TRBJ2-7; perhaps TRBD2 as D (6 bases). Trimming pared 4 bases from V and 0 bases from J, leaving 13 bases between. CDR1 and CDR2 from the germline V gene are PRHDT and FYEKMQ (reference sequence). CDR3 length: 15 amino acids. Written as DNA, the CDR3 is TGTGCCAGCAGCTGTATTACTAGCCCCTCCTACGAGCAGTACTTC. It yields the protein CASSCITSPSYEQYF.

The chain uses TRBV7-3 and TRBJ2-7; D is perhaps TRBD2 (6 bases). The germline CDR1 and CDR2 sequences are SGHTA and FQGTGA. V lost 5 bases to trimming and J lost 1 base, with 27 bases between them. The length of the CDR3 is 19 residues. The CDR3 coding sequence is TGTGCCAGCAGCCCACCCGAGTTGGGTCCGAGGGGAGGATCCTACGAGCAGTACTTC. Its protein is CASSPPELGPRGGSYEQYF. Drawing the rest from reference TRBV7-3 and TRBJ2-7, the complete variable domain is GAGVSQTPSNKVTEKGKYVELRCDPISGHTALYWYRQSLGQGPEFLIYFQGTGAADDSGLPNDRFFAVRPEGSVSTLKIQRTERGDSAVYLCASSPPELGPRGGSYEQYFGPGTRLTVT.

This chain uses TRBV4-2 with TRBJ2-7, with 15 bases fitting TRBD2. Looked up from germline, CDR1 is LGHNA and CDR2 is YNFKEQ. The CDR3 has 17 residues. The V and J ends lost 2 bases and 6 bases, in that order; junction bases with no gene match: 8. The CDR3 here is CASSQLGLAGGTGEQYF. The CDR3 DNA reads TGTGCCAGCAGCCAACTAGGACTAGCGGGGGGGACGGGCGAGCAGTACTTC.

V is TRBV4-2 and J is TRBJ2-1; TRBD2 is a possible D gene (5 bases). The V gene lost 2 bases and the J gene lost 2 bases, with 10 bases spanning the gap. The CDR3 loop spans 15 amino acids. CDR1 LGHNA and CDR2 YNFKEQ come from the germline V gene. In DNA, the CDR3 is TGTGCCAGCAGCCAAAGACTAACCACCTACAATGAGCAGTTCTTC. Amino acids: CASSQRLTTYNEQFF.

The CDR3 nucleotides read TGTGCCAGCAGCCAGGCCGGGACAGGGGGTGGCTACACCTTC. As protein: CASSQAGTGGGYTF. The chain joins TRBV4-2 to TRBJ1-2; 11 bases align to TRBD1. The CDR3 runs 14 residues. The V gene's germline CDR1 is LGHNA and CDR2 YNFKEQ. With 3 bases clipped from V and 7 bases from J, the junction kept 4 bases outside the gene matches.

The chain uses TRBV18 and TRBJ1-1, with 9 bases lining up with TRBD1. Trimming took 1 base from V and 7 from J; bases not matched to a gene: 4. This CDR3 is 14 amino acids long. Germline V gene sequence: CDR1 KGHSH, CDR2 LQKENI. In nucleotides, the CDR3 is TGTGCCAGCTCACCACGGACAGGGGAAAATGAAGCTTTCTTT. It specifies CASSPRTGENEAFF.

The chain employs TRBV20-1 and TRBJ2-7; D uncertain. Germline V gene data show CDR1 as DFQATT and CDR2 as SNEGSKA (reference sequence). The CDR3 runs 13 residues. The ends were cut back, 5 bases at V and 0 bases at J, with 11 bases in the middle. The CDR3 sequence is CSAPSATSYEQYF. The CDR3 nucleotides read TGCAGTGCTCCCTCCGCTACCTCCTACGAGCAGTACTTC.

The chain's CDR3 is CASSFTTGDYGYTF. For the CDR3, the DNA is TGTGCCAGCAGTTTTACGACAGGAGACTATGGCTACACCTTC. The chain joins TRBV3-1 to TRBJ1-2; a possible D gene is TRBD1 (6 bases). Germline assignment: CDR1 LGHDT and CDR2 YNNKEL (reference sequence). The CDR3 is 14 residues long. V lost 6 bases and J 3 bases, leaving 14 bases between the germline ends.

The chain employs TRBV6-5 and TRBJ2-7; TRBD1 might be the D (5 bases). CDR3 length equals 14 residues. With 0 bases removed from V and 3 bases from J, the gap between germline ends came to 9 bases. CDR1 MNHEY and CDR2 SVGAGI come from the germline V gene. CDR3 sequence (DNA): TGTGCCAGCAGTTACTCGGGCAGGGTCTACGAGCAGTACTTC. This codes for CASSYSGRVYEQYF.

The count of this clonotype is one. The rearrangement links TRBV27 to TRBJ2-1; 10 bases agree with TRBD1. CDR1 and CDR2 (germline): MNHEY, SMNVEV (reference sequence). The CDR3 has 16 residues. Losses at the gene ends were 6 bases for V and 8 bases for J; bases not matched to a gene: 13. CDR3 DNA sequence: TGTGCCAGCAGATTTACTCTTCCCGGGACAGGGGATGAGCAGTTCTTC. It translates to CASRFTLPGTGDEQFF.

CDR3 residues: CASSDRNSPLHF. CDR3 nucleotide sequence: TGTGCCAGCAGTGATCGGAATTCACCCCTCCACTTT. This chain joins TRBV2 and TRBJ1-6; D is undetermined. V was pared by 3 bases and J by 7 bases, with 4 bases between. There are 12 residues in the CDR3. Germline loops: CDR1 SNHLY, CDR2 FYNNEI.

J is TRBJ2-1 and V is TRBV12-5, with D tentatively TRBD1 (5 bases). The germline CDR1 and CDR2 sequences are LGHNT and FRNRAP. V was cut by 6 bases and J by 0 bases, with 12 bases left in between. The CDR3 runs to 15 residues. The CDR3 spells CASGPRTSSYNEQFF. The CDR3 DNA reads TGTGCTAGTGGCCCCAGGACAAGCTCCTACAATGAGCAGTTCTTC.

The rearrangement uses TRBV12-3 or TRBV12-4 and TRBJ2-1, with unresolved D. The CDR3 spans 13 residues. V lost 3 bases and J lost 4, with 7 bases in between. The CDR3: CASSFFRYNEQFF. The CDR3 nucleotides are TGTGCCAGCAGTTTCTTTAGGTACAATGAGCAGTTCTTC.

The genes are TRBV6-2 or TRBV6-3 and TRBJ1-2; 7 nucleotides line up with TRBD1. CDR1 is MNHEY, CDR2 SVGEGT, per germline. The V gene end was trimmed by 2 bases and the J gene end by 4 bases; junction bases not matched to a gene: 7. CDR3 length: 15 residues. The CDR3 sequence is CASSYPGTALYGYTF. In nucleotides, the CDR3 is TGTGCCAGCAGTTACCCCGGGACAGCCCTCTATGGCTACACCTTC.

The chain couples TRBV20-1 to TRBJ1-6, with 7 bases fitting TRBD1. With 6 bases clipped from V and 7 bases from J, the junction kept 6 bases outside the gene matches. This CDR3 contains 13 residues. Germline CDR1 reads DFQATT; CDR2 reads SNEGSKA (reference sequence). The CDR3 bases are TGCAGTGCCACGGGACAGACCAATTCACCCCTCCACTTT. Its protein is CSATGQTNSPLHF.